These T cell receptor beta chains were read from a single sample in a study of T cell repertoires in cytomegalovirus infection. MiXCR was run by TCRdb on the reads, yielding one entry per CDR3 protein. This table has approximately 89,000 distinct CDR3 sequences, less than 30% appearing once. Which antigens these TCRs recognize remains unknown. The starting material was CD8+ T cells from cultured PBMCs, obtained from culture after CMV antigen stimulation. The receptors shown here come from a human donor in good health (CMV status not recorded). Some clones in this sample may be carry-over from other donors' samples. CDR3s include the opening cysteine and the closing phenylalanine or tryptophan. D genes are given only for firm matches. A clone size is listed for some rows: how often the clone was seen (once, few, many), or a class if it is expanded.

J: TRBJ1-1
size: few
D: NA
V: TRBV7-2
CDR3: CASSSYGGGGTEAFF
DNA: TGTGCCAGCAGCTCCTATGGGGGGGGGGGCACTGAAGCTTTCTTT

J: TRBJ1-2
size: NA
D: NA
V: TRBV5-8
CDR3: CASSLLGIGYTF
DNA: TGTGCCAGCAGCTTGTTGGGCATCGGCTACACCTTC

J: TRBJ1-2
size: NA
D: TRBD1
V: TRBV28
CDR3: CASSYMTQTGGINGYTF
DNA: TGTGCCAGCAGCTACATGACCCAGACAGGGGGGATTAATGGCTACACCTTC

J: TRBJ2-3
size: NA
D: TRBD2
V: TRBV20-1
CDR3: CSASVTSGRRYTDTQYF
DNA: TGCAGTGCTAGTGTGACTAGCGGGCGGAGATACACAGATACGCAGTATTTT

J: TRBJ1-1
size: many
D: NA
V: TRBV7-9
CDR3: CASRLIHTEAFF
DNA: TGTGCCAGCAGACTCATACACACTGAAGCTTTCTTT

J: TRBJ2-6
size: few
D: NA
V: TRBV20-1
CDR3: CSARDEGQGGPGANVLTF
DNA: TGCAGTGCTAGAGATGAGGGGCAGGGAGGCCCTGGGGCCAACGTCCTGACTTTC

J: TRBJ2-7
size: NA
D: TRBD2
V: TRBV9
CDR3: CASSLGGGRTYEQYF
DNA: TGTGCCAGCAGCCTAGGCGGGGGGCGCACCTACGAGCAGTACTTC

J: TRBJ1-5
size: NA
D: NA
V: TRBV5-5
CDR3: CASSSGTGSNQPQHF
DNA: TGTGCCAGCAGTTCCGGGACCGGTAGCAATCAGCCCCAGCATTTT

J: TRBJ2-7
size: NA
D: TRBD1
V: TRBV5-1
CDR3: CASSAGQGADEQYF
DNA: TGCGCCAGCAGCGCGGGACAGGGGGCTGACGAGCAGTACTTC

J: TRBJ1-6
size: few
D: TRBD1
V: TRBV4-1
CDR3: CASSQVGADEAGGFSSPLHF
DNA: TGCGCCAGCAGCCAAGTCGGGGCGGATGAAGCAGGGGGCTTCAGTTCACCCCTCCACTTT

J: TRBJ2-3
size: many
D: NA
V: TRBV2
CDR3: CASVEGGRDTQYF
DNA: TGTGCCAGCGTGGAGGGGGGCCGAGATACGCAGTATTTT

J: TRBJ2-1
size: NA
D: TRBD2
V: TRBV7-9
CDR3: CASSSSPTSNEQFF
DNA: TGTGCCAGCAGCAGCTCCCCGACTAGCAACGAGCAGTTCTTC

J: TRBJ1-3
size: few
D: NA
V: TRBV12-3/TRBV12-4
CDR3: CASSLGGPLQGNTIYF
DNA: TGTGCCAGCAGTTTAGGGGGCCCTCTCCAAGGAAACACCATATATTTT

J: TRBJ2-1
size: few
D: NA
V: TRBV2
CDR3: CASSEIREYNEQFF
DNA: TGTGCCAGCAGTGAGATCCGGGAATACAATGAGCAGTTCTTC

J: TRBJ1-1
size: few
D: NA
V: TRBV27
CDR3: CASSFIGLDTEAFF
DNA: TGTGCCAGCAGTTTTATCGGGTTGGACACTGAAGCTTTCTTT

J: TRBJ2-7
size: many
D: NA
V: TRBV27
CDR3: CASSLVPGTLEQYF
DNA: TGTGCCAGCAGTTTAGTCCCAGGTACCCTCGAGCAGTACTTC

J: TRBJ2-1
size: NA
D: NA
V: TRBV12-3/TRBV12-4
CDR3: CASSLAPNDNEQFF
DNA: TGTGCCAGCAGTTTAGCTCCCAACGACAATGAGCAGTTCTTC

J: TRBJ2-5
size: few
D: TRBD2
V: TRBV12-3/TRBV12-4
CDR3: CASSTPGLAGGRETQYF
DNA: TGTGCCAGCAGTACCCCGGGACTAGCGGGGGGGCGTGAGACCCAGTACTTC

J: TRBJ2-7
size: NA
D: NA
V: TRBV28
CDR3: CASSPLNPGREQYF
DNA: TGTGCCAGCAGTCCCCTAAATCCCGGCCGCGAGCAGTACTTC

J: TRBJ2-1
size: NA
D: TRBD2
V: TRBV7-8
CDR3: CASSFVTSGGYNEQFF
DNA: TGTGCCAGCAGCTTCGTGACTAGCGGGGGGTACAATGAGCAGTTCTTC

J: TRBJ1-1
size: NA
D: TRBD1
V: TRBV30
CDR3: CAWSVSGGEAFF
DNA: TGTGCCTGGAGTGTCTCAGGGGGCGAAGCTTTCTTT

J: TRBJ2-2
size: NA
D: TRBD2
V: TRBV5-4
CDR3: CASSYGTSGGQTGELFF
DNA: TGTGCCAGCAGCTACGGGACTAGCGGGGGGCAGACCGGGGAGCTGTTTTTT

J: TRBJ2-7
size: many
D: NA
V: TRBV7-9
CDR3: CASSADIQSYEQYF
DNA: TGTGCCAGCAGCGCGGACATCCAGAGCTACGAGCAGTACTTC

J: TRBJ2-6
size: NA
D: NA
V: TRBV13
CDR3: CASSPRDGTSGANVLTF
DNA: TGTGCCAGTAGCCCTAGGGACGGGACCTCTGGGGCCAACGTCCTGACTTTC

J: TRBJ1-1
size: few
D: NA
V: TRBV7-2
CDR3: CASSRDEQRNTEAFF
DNA: TGTGCCAGCAGCCGAGACGAACAGAGGAACACTGAAGCTTTCTTT

J: TRBJ2-1
size: NA
D: NA
V: TRBV11-2
CDR3: CASSFGTDYNEQFF
DNA: TGTGCCAGCTCCTTCGGGACGGATTACAATGAGCAGTTCTTC

J: TRBJ2-7
size: many
D: NA
V: TRBV28
CDR3: CASSFSYEQYF
DNA: TGTGCCAGCAGTTTCTCCTACGAGCAGTACTTC

J: TRBJ2-2
size: NA
D: NA
V: TRBV4-1
CDR3: CASSQSLGTGELFF
DNA: TGCGCCAGCAGCCAGTCTCTAGGTACCGGGGAGCTGTTTTTT

J: TRBJ2-7
size: NA
D: NA
V: TRBV12-3/TRBV12-4
CDR3: CASRSDYEQYF
DNA: TGTGCCAGCAGGTCGGACTACGAGCAGTACTTC

J: TRBJ2-4
size: few
D: TRBD2
V: TRBV11-2
CDR3: CASSSTSGVFIQYF
DNA: TGTGCCAGCAGCTCCACTAGCGGGGTTTTCATTCAGTACTTC

J: TRBJ1-2
size: few
D: NA
V: TRBV5-1
CDR3: CASSSTTATNYGYTF
DNA: TGCGCCAGCAGCTCGACGACAGCGACTAACTATGGCTACACCTTC

J: TRBJ2-7
size: NA
D: TRBD1
V: TRBV5-6
CDR3: CASSWGQLSHEQYF
DNA: TGTGCCAGCAGCTGGGGACAGTTGTCCCACGAGCAGTACTTC

J: TRBJ2-2
size: few
D: NA
V: TRBV6-6
CDR3: CASSYTARELFF
DNA: TGTGCCAGCAGTTATACGGCGCGGGAGCTGTTTTTT

J: TRBJ2-5
size: NA
D: TRBD2
V: TRBV5-6
CDR3: CASSFSGGQETQYF
DNA: TGTGCCAGCAGCTTTTCGGGGGGACAAGAGACCCAGTACTTC

J: TRBJ2-7
size: few
D: NA
V: TRBV7-6
CDR3: CASSARIAYEQYF
DNA: TGTGCCAGCAGCGCCCGGATAGCCTACGAGCAGTACTTC

J: TRBJ2-1
size: NA
D: TRBD2
V: TRBV18
CDR3: CASSPYFPSLAGSYNEQFF
DNA: TGTGCCAGCTCACCATATTTCCCCTCGCTAGCGGGCTCCTACAATGAGCAGTTCTTC

J: TRBJ2-1
size: NA
D: TRBD1
V: TRBV7-9
CDR3: CASSSRLTGGAYNEQFF
DNA: TGTGCCAGCAGCTCTAGATTGACAGGGGGCGCCTACAATGAGCAGTTCTTC

J: TRBJ2-3
size: many
D: NA
V: TRBV9
CDR3: CASSAELPRDTQYF
DNA: TGTGCCAGCAGCGCCGAACTTCCGAGGGATACGCAGTATTTT

J: TRBJ2-1
size: NA
D: TRBD2
V: TRBV5-5
CDR3: CASSVSGFPNEQFF
DNA: TGTGCCAGCAGCGTTAGCGGGTTCCCCAATGAGCAGTTCTTC

J: TRBJ1-1
size: NA
D: NA
V: TRBV28
CDR3: CASSPGVTWTEAFF
DNA: TGTGCCAGCAGTCCAGGGGTGACGTGGACTGAAGCTTTCTTT

J: TRBJ2-1
size: NA
D: NA
V: TRBV5-6
CDR3: CASSLGSPNEQFF
DNA: TGTGCCAGCAGCTTGGGCAGCCCGAATGAGCAGTTCTTC

J: TRBJ2-4
size: few
D: TRBD1
V: TRBV27
CDR3: CASSFGQGGRNIQYF
DNA: TGTGCCAGCAGTTTCGGACAGGGGGGACGAAACATTCAGTACTTC

J: TRBJ1-1
size: NA
D: NA
V: TRBV27
CDR3: CASSLSTGGDTEAFF
DNA: TGTGCCAGCAGTTTATCTACGGGGGGCGACACTGAAGCTTTCTTT

J: TRBJ2-1
size: few
D: TRBD1
V: TRBV5-4
CDR3: CASSPGQGVDNEQFF
DNA: TGTGCCAGCAGCCCCGGACAGGGCGTCGACAATGAGCAGTTCTTC

J: TRBJ2-5
size: many
D: NA
V: TRBV12-3/TRBV12-4
CDR3: CASSFPIRGTAPETQYF
DNA: TGTGCCAGCAGTTTCCCCATCCGGGGGACAGCACCAGAGACCCAGTACTTC